This T cell receptor (beta chain) came from a study of CD8 T cells in Susac syndrome. Study observations and caveats: The CD4+ T cell repertoires, which came from Susac syndrome patients, showed no sign of clonal expansion.

The T cells that were sequenced for TCR beta were CD8+ and CD4+ cells from blood. RNA, at about 0.5 to 1 ug, was reverse transcribed with random hexamers. The TCR beta CDR3 was amplified by immunoSEQ multiplex PCR across 54 Vbeta, 13 Jbeta. TCRdb re-called the immunoSEQ multiplex PCR reads with MiXCR, one entry per CDR3 protein. The sample has 150,000 or so distinct CDR3 sequences, approximately 95% seen once. This clonotype was counted a single time. Antigen specificity is unknown. The CDR3 spans 14 residues. Looked up from germline, CDR1 is PRHDT and CDR2 is FYEKMQ (reference sequence). Trimming pared 2 bases from V and 9 bases from J, leaving 14 bases between.

The chain combines TRBV13 with TRBJ2-1, with unresolved D. Sample: CD4+ T cells from PBMCs. The sequence derives from a human donor with Susac syndrome. Written as DNA, the CDR3 is TGTGCCAGCAGCTTACCCGTCCTGGGCAGTGAGCAGTTCTTC. The encoded protein is CASSLPVLGSEQFF.